This TCR beta chain was identified during a study of blood T cell repertoires in COVID-19. TCRdb's copy holds only in-frame clones and misses some; the assay was immunoSEQ multiplex PCR. The sample lists around 180,000 clones, approximately 85% seen once, with around 10% in the top ten. The sample comprised peripheral blood. The receptor was derived from an elderly woman with acute or convalescent COVID-19.

CDR3 DNA sequence: TGTGCCACCAGCAGAGCCCCTGGGCGGGGGACCTACAATGAGCAGTTCTTC. Encoded protein: CATSRAPGRGTYNEQFF. The chain links TRBV15 to TRBJ2-1, with 7 bases fitting TRBD2. Germline V CDR1 and CDR2: LNHNV, YYDKDF (reference sequence). The CDR3 runs 17 residues. The V gene end was trimmed by 1 base and the J gene end by 2 bases; junction bases not matched to a gene: 8.